The rows below give T cell receptor beta chains drawn from one sample of a study of cytomegalovirus exposure and HLA in healthy donors. Clones were read by immunoSEQ multiplex PCR, and TCRdb kept only the in-frame ones, dropping some. Altogether 52,000 or so clones are present, about four fifths being singletons, with the ten largest covering less than 1.5%. The sample taken for sequencing was PBMCs. Source of these receptors: a female donor in good health and CMV-seronegative. Both conserved end residues are part of each CDR3. Each record gives: V gene, clone size, J gene, D gene, CDR3 protein, CDR3 DNA. The D gene is left open where the match is weak. Size tells how often a clone was seen (once, few, many) or the class of an expanded clone, and some rows leave it out.

TRBV27	.	TRBJ1-3	.	CASSLYGPTMGNTIYF	TGTGCCAGCAGTTTATATGGCCCAACGATGGGAAACACCATATATTTT
TRBV28	once	TRBJ2-7	TRBD1	CASSPPGQGSYEQYF	TGTGCCAGCAGTCCGCCGGGACAGGGATCCTACGAGCAGTACTTC
TRBV5-1	few	TRBJ1-5	TRBD1	CASSSGQNSNQPQHF	TGCGCCAGCAGCTCGGGACAGAATAGCAATCAGCCCCAGCATTTT
TRBV27	once	TRBJ1-6	.	CASSLSSQPLHF	TGTGCCAGCAGTTTATCGTCCCAGCCCCTCCACTTT
TRBV4-1	.	TRBJ1-3	.	CASSLSVAGNTIYF	TGCGCCAGCAGCCTATCAGTTGCTGGAAACACCATATATTTT
TRBV30	.	TRBJ1-3	.	CAWSAGRGAGNTIYF	TGTGCCTGGAGCGCCGGGCGGGGAGCTGGAAACACCATATATTTT
TRBV6-5	.	TRBJ1-1	.	CASSYSAGNTEAFF	TGTGCCAGCAGTTACTCGGCGGGGAACACTGAAGCTTTCTTT
TRBV10-2	.	TRBJ1-2	TRBD1	CASREGTVYGYTF	TGCGCCAGCAGGGAGGGGACAGTCTATGGCTACACCTTC
TRBV25-1	.	TRBJ2-2	TRBD2	CASSPGLAGFRNTGELFF	TGTGCCAGCAGTCCGGGACTAGCGGGGTTCCGGAACACCGGGGAGCTGTTTTTT
TRBV5-6	.	TRBJ2-7	.	CASSRGGERQYF	TGTGCCAGCAGCCGCGGGGGCGAGCGACAGTACTTC
TRBV18	.	TRBJ2-7	.	CASSPTGGGYEQYF	TGTGCCAGCTCACCGACAGGTGGTGGCTACGAGCAGTACTTC